The 32 T cell receptor beta chains given below trace back to one sample, sequenced in a study of shared clonotypes between healthy human individuals. The protocol was immunoSEQ multiplex PCR, while the TCRdb copy is restricted to in-frame clones and leaves out a portion. The table has hundreds of thousands of clones, about 96% seen once; the top ten hold 0.11%. CD45RO-negative CD8 cells positively selected for CCR7 made up the naive population, which excluded terminally differentiated effector memory CD45RA+ cells. The specimen sequenced was naive CD8+ T cells sorted from blood. The source of these receptors is a woman aged 25 to 45 in good health.

This clone was counted a single time. CDR3 DNA sequence: TGTGCCAGCAGTTACTCTGTAGGACAGAGAATCTATGGCTACACCTTC. As protein: CASSYSVGQRIYGYTF. This chain joins TRBV6-5 and TRBJ1-2, with TRBD1 as a possible D gene (6 bases). The V gene lost 0 bases and the J gene lost 4 bases, with 15 bases spanning the gap. The germline CDR1 and CDR2 sequences are MNHEY and SVGAGI. This CDR3 is built from 16 residues.

This chain links TRBV14 with TRBJ2-5; D assignment may be TRBD1 or TRBD2 (5 bases each). The germline V gene has CDR1 SGHDN and CDR2 FVKESK. V was clipped by 0 bases and J by 5 bases, with 13 bases between them. This CDR3 region has 15 residues. CDR3 residues: CASSQDIRGDETQYF. The CDR3 coding sequence is TGTGCCAGCAGCCAAGATATCCGAGGGGACGAGACCCAGTACTTC.

The CDR3 loop is CATAGRVTYEQYF. CDR3 sequence (DNA): TGTGCCACCGCGGGACGGGTCACCTACGAGCAGTACTTC. The rearrangement links TRBV2 to TRBJ2-7; D perhaps matches TRBD2 (6 bases). V was shortened by 10 bases and J by 2 bases, with 15 bases between the two germline ends. CDR1 and CDR2 from the germline V gene are SNHLY and FYNNEI. This CDR3 is 13 amino acids long.

V usage is TRBV7-9 and J usage is TRBJ2-5; 7 bases align to TRBD1. The V and J ends lost 5 bases and 5 bases, in that order; junction bases with no gene match: 11. This CDR3 is built from 15 residues. Germline V gives CDR1 SEHNR, CDR2 FQNEAQ (reference sequence). CDR3 loop: CASSPRDSPGETQYF. CDR3 DNA: TGTGCCAGCAGCCCCCGGGACAGCCCCGGGGAGACCCAGTACTTC.

The J gene is TRBJ1-1, the V gene TRBV6-6; no definite D call. CDR1 is MNHNY, CDR2 SVGAGI, per germline (reference sequence). Trimming pared 2 bases from V and 8 bases from J, leaving 12 bases between. The CDR3 has 13 residues. For the CDR3, the DNA is TGTGCCAGCAGTTACCCAGAGGCGGAGGAAGCTTTCTTT. Its protein product is CASSYPEAEEAFF.

The chain joins TRBV19 to TRBJ2-2; 7 positions agree with TRBD1. The CDR3 loop spans 16 amino acids. Trimming removed 10 bases from V and 0 bases from J; junction bases left unmatched: 11. Looked up from germline, CDR1 is LNHDA and CDR2 is SQIVND (reference sequence). This CDR3 is CATLDRSFSNTGELFF. CDR3 nucleotides: TGTGCCACGTTGGACAGGAGCTTTTCGAACACCGGGGAGCTGTTTTTT.

This chain links TRBV9 with TRBJ2-4; D is uncertain. Trimming stripped 3 bases from V and 6 bases from J, with 19 bases between. Germline V lookup: CDR1 SGDLS, CDR2 YYNGEE. CDR3 length equals 16 residues. CDR3: CASSARMGASGNIQYF. CDR3 in DNA: TGTGCCAGCAGCGCCCGTATGGGCGCCTCCGGAAACATTCAGTACTTC.

The chain links TRBV7-9 to TRBJ2-7, with D perhaps matching TRBD1 or TRBD2 (5 bases each). The V gene lost 5 bases and the J gene lost 2 bases, with 13 bases spanning the gap. The germline V gene has CDR1 SEHNR and CDR2 FQNEAQ (reference sequence). The CDR3 runs to 14 residues. The CDR3 sequence: CASSPAGATYEQYF. CDR3 nucleotides: TGTGCCAGCAGCCCCGCCGGGGCCACCTACGAGCAGTACTTC.

The chain carries TRBV5-1 and TRBJ2-5; 7 bases line up with TRBD2. J gave up 3 bases and V 1 base, and 12 bases lay outside the gene matches. Germline V lookup: CDR1 SGHRS, CDR2 YFSETQ. The CDR3 is 17 residues long. The CDR3 bases are TGCGCCAGCAGCTTGTGGAAGCTAGCGGAGAGGGAAGAGACCCAGTACTTC. This codes for CASSLWKLAEREETQYF. The entire variable domain, with the rest obtained from reference TRBV5-1 and TRBJ2-5, is as follows: KAGVTQTPRYLIKTRGQQVTLSCSPISGHRSVSWYQQTPGQGLQFLFEYFSETQRNKGNFPGRFSGRQFSNSRSEMNVSTLELGDSALYLCASSLWKLAEREETQYFGPGTRLLVL.

The V gene is TRBV14, the J gene TRBJ2-3; the D is unclear. The CDR3 totals 19 residues. Trimming pared 0 bases from V and 2 bases from J, leaving 21 bases between. CDR1 and CDR2 (germline): SGHDN, FVKESK. The CDR3, as DNA: TGTGCCAGCAGCCAAGATTACTTAGTACGACGTTACCCCACAGATACGCAGTATTTT. Translating gives CASSQDYLVRRYPTDTQYF.

Remarks on this clone: The same CDR3 can be traced to other DNA sequences in this sample. The rearrangement links TRBV5-6 to TRBJ2-7; no clear D. The CDR3 is 12 residues long. The V gene lost 1 base and the J gene lost 2 bases, with 4 bases spanning the gap. Per germline, CDR1 SGHDT and CDR2 YYEEEE. The DNA of the CDR3 is TGTGCCAGCAGCTTGACCCCCTACGAGCAGTACTTC. Translating it yields CASSLTPYEQYF.

J is TRBJ1-1 and V is TRBV29-1, with D uncertain. With 4 bases removed from V and 1 base from J, the gap between germline ends came to 7 bases. The CDR3 is 12 residues long. CDR1 is SQVTM, CDR2 ANQGSEA, per germline. The CDR3 sequence: CSVVAGNTEAFF. The CDR3 region has the DNA TGCAGCGTTGTGGCGGGGAACACTGAAGCTTTCTTT.

CDR3 in amino acids: CASSFSAGTVLGGYTF. The DNA of the CDR3 is TGTGCCAGCAGTTTCTCGGCCGGGACGGTCTTGGGGGGCTACACCTTC. V usage is TRBV27 and J usage is TRBJ1-2, with a tentative D call TRBD1 (5 bases). CDR3 length: 16 residues. Looked up from germline, CDR1 is MNHEY and CDR2 is SMNVEV (reference sequence). V was clipped by 3 bases and J by 8 bases, with 22 bases between them.

About this clone itself: The sample has other DNA sequences that encode this CDR3 too. This sequence joins TRBV28 and TRBJ1-5; D gene ambiguous. The CDR3 spans 11 residues. From germline, CDR1 is MDHEN and CDR2 SYDVKM. Trimming removed 3 bases from V and 5 bases from J, with 2 bases in between. CDR3 region: CASSFDQPQHF. Written as DNA, the CDR3 is TGTGCCAGCAGTTTTGATCAGCCCCAGCATTTT.

J is TRBJ2-7 and V is TRBV28, with D uncertain. Germline lookup yields CDR1 MDHEN and CDR2 SYDVKM. V was pared by 2 bases and J by 2 bases, with 7 bases between. The CDR3 runs 13 residues. CDR3 residues: CASSLSQTYEQYF. DNA of the CDR3: TGTGCCAGCAGTTTAAGTCAGACCTACGAGCAGTACTTC.

The chain links TRBV27 to TRBJ2-7; tentatively, D is TRBD2 (5 bases). The V end was cut by 5 bases, the J end by 3 bases, with 11 bases between. Germline-derived CDR1 and CDR2 are MNHEY and SMNVEV (reference sequence). The CDR3 totals 13 residues. The CDR3 protein is CASSPGIHYEQYF. In DNA, the CDR3 is TGTGCCAGCAGTCCCGGGATACACTACGAGCAGTACTTC.

This rearrangement joins TRBV19 to TRBJ2-7; D gene uncertain. Germline assignment: CDR1 LNHDA and CDR2 SQIVND (reference sequence). Trimming left V 5 bases short and J 0 bases short, with 5 bases between. This CDR3 spans 12 amino acids. CDR3 bases: TGTGCCAGTAGTTCCGTCTCCTACGAGCAGTACTTC. Protein: CASSSVSYEQYF.

The CDR3 coding sequence is TGTGCCAGCAGCTTATCCGGGGGCTCTCTCTACGAGCAGTACTTC. Translation: CASSLSGGSLYEQYF. V usage is TRBV7-8 and J usage is TRBJ2-7; D tentatively fits TRBD1 or TRBD2 (6 bases each). Germline V CDR1 and CDR2: SGHVS, FQNEAQ. The CDR3 extends over 15 amino acids. Trimming shortened V by 2 bases and J by 3 bases, and 14 bases separated the two germline ends.

The V and J genes are TRBV10-1 and TRBJ2-2, with no clear D. This CDR3 has 15 residues. From germline, CDR1 is WNHNN and CDR2 SYGVQD (reference sequence). V lost 0 bases to trimming and J lost 3 bases, with 8 bases between them. The CDR3 spells CASSESGLYTGELFF. DNA for the CDR3: TGCGCCAGCAGTGAGTCCGGGTTGTACACCGGGGAGCTGTTTTTT.

This sequence joins TRBV25-1 and TRBJ2-7; 15 nucleotides agree with TRBD2. The germline gives CDR1 MGHDK, CDR2 SYGVNS. The CDR3 runs to 14 residues. V trimming: 5 bases; J trimming: 7 bases; junction bases outside the gene matches: 3. CDR3 in amino acids: CASSQGLAGGEQYF. Written as DNA, the CDR3 is TGTGCCAGCAGTCAGGGACTAGCGGGAGGTGAGCAGTACTTC.

This chain joins TRBV4-1 and TRBJ1-1, with D possibly being TRBD1 (5 bases). CDR1 and CDR2 (germline): MGHRA, YSYEKL. Deletions cut 0 bases from V and 0 bases from J, with 8 bases between. The CDR3 totals 15 residues. The CDR3 loop is CASSQDPQVNTEAFF. The CDR3 bases are TGCGCCAGCAGCCAAGATCCACAGGTGAACACTGAAGCTTTCTTT.

The rearrangement links TRBV2 to TRBJ2-7; 9 bases are shared with TRBD2. After removal of 6 bases from V and 3 bases from J, the junction contained 9 bases not matched to a gene. From germline, CDR1 is SNHLY and CDR2 FYNNEI. CDR3 length: 15 amino acids. The CDR3 spells CASSLKTSGHYEQYF. CDR3 DNA: TGTGCCAGCAGCCTCAAGACTAGCGGACACTACGAGCAGTACTTC.

This CDR3 reads CASSFSGARGYTF. The CDR3 DNA follows: TGTGCCAGCAGTTTTTCGGGGGCGCGGGGCTACACCTTC. The chain has TRBV27 and TRBJ1-2; D might be TRBD1 (6 bases). The CDR3 is 13 amino acids. Between the trimmed V and J ends, which lost 3 bases and 8 bases, there was a span of 13 bases. The germline V gene has CDR1 MNHEY and CDR2 SMNVEV (reference sequence).

The rearrangement uses TRBV5-4 and TRBJ2-1; D is ambiguous. CDR1 is SGHNT and CDR2 is YYREEE in the germline V gene (reference sequence). The CDR3 covers 14 residues. With 0 bases removed from V and 5 bases from J, the gap between germline ends came to 9 bases. The CDR3 bases are TGTGCCAGCAGCTTGGAGATGCCGCACAATGAGCAGTTCTTC. This gives the protein CASSLEMPHNEQFF.

The chain has TRBV30 and TRBJ2-7; D possibly corresponds to TRBD2 (6 bases). CDR1 is GTSNPN and CDR2 is SVGIG in the germline V gene (reference sequence). CDR3 length: 12 amino acids. Deletions cut 3 bases from V and 3 bases from J, with 9 bases between. For the CDR3, the DNA is TGTGCCTGGAGCGGGGAGGACTACGAGCAGTACTTC. Protein sequence: CAWSGEDYEQYF. Filled out from reference TRBV30 and TRBJ2-7, the complete variable domain reads SQTIHQWPATLVQPVGSPLSLECTVEGTSNPNLYWYRQAAGRGLQLLFYSVGIGQISSEVPQNLSASRPQDRQFILSSKKLLLSDSGFYLCAWSGEDYEQYFGPGTRLTVT.

The chain uses TRBV27 and TRBJ1-2, with a weak D call TRBD1 (6 bases). Trimming cost V 3 bases and J 4 bases, with 12 bases left between them. CDR3 length: 14 amino acids. Per germline, CDR1 MNHEY and CDR2 SMNVEV (reference sequence). CDR3 amino acids: CASSLDSSFYGYTF. CDR3 in DNA: TGTGCCAGCAGTTTGGACAGTTCCTTCTATGGCTACACCTTC.

The chain combines TRBV11-2 with TRBJ2-1, with 9 bases lining up with TRBD2. The germline CDR1 and CDR2 sequences are SGHAT and FQNNGV. This CDR3 is built from 15 residues. J lost 10 bases, V lost 2 bases, and 9 bases had no gene match. This CDR3 reads CASSLSASGTREQFF. The CDR3 coding sequence is TGTGCCAGCAGCTTATCGGCTAGCGGGACAAGGGAGCAGTTCTTC.

This clone was seen only once. The chain couples TRBV5-6 to TRBJ1-4; D unclear. Germline assignment: CDR1 SGHDT and CDR2 YYEEEE. V shed 2 bases and J shed 7 bases, with 27 bases lying between them. The CDR3 loop spans 19 amino acids. The CDR3 DNA reads TGTGCCAGCAGCTTCAAACCTCTCCGGCCGGGAAGCGATAGTGAAAAACTGTTTTTT. It translates to CASSFKPLRPGSDSEKLFF. Looking up the rest from reference TRBV5-6 and TRBJ1-4 gives the full variable domain: DAGVTQSPTHLIKTRGQQVTLRCSPKSGHDTVSWYQQALGQGPQFIFQYYEEEERQRGNFPDRFSGHQFPNYSSELNVNALLLGDSALYLCASSFKPLRPGSDSEKLFFGSGTQLSVL.

The chain links TRBV7-8 to TRBJ1-5; D is undetermined. This CDR3 spans 15 amino acids. Germline CDR1 is SGHVS and CDR2 is FQNEAQ. V was cut by 1 base and J by 2 bases, with 9 bases left in between. The CDR3 DNA reads as TGTGCCAGCAGCTTAGGGGTCTTGGGCAATCAGCCCCAGCATTTT. Translation gives CASSLGVLGNQPQHF. The full variable domain, in which reference TRBV7-8 and TRBJ1-5 provide the parts outside the CDR3, is GAGVSQSPRYKVAKRGQDVALRCDPISGHVSLFWYQQALGQGPEFLTYFQNEAQLDKSGLPSDRFFAERPEGSVSTLKIQRTQQEDSAVYLCASSLGVLGNQPQHFGDGTRLSIL.

The chain couples TRBV29-1 to TRBJ2-3; TRBD2 is a possible D gene (5 bases). Germline CDR1 reads SQVTM; CDR2 reads ANQGSEA. The V end lost 1 base, the J end lost 5 bases, and 16 bases lay between the germline ends. This CDR3 has 15 residues. CDR3 nucleotides: TGCAGCGTTGAAGGTGGGAGTGGTATAGGAGATACGCAGTATTTT. Its protein is CSVEGGSGIGDTQYF.

The chain employs TRBV29-1 and TRBJ2-1, with TRBD2 matching over 9 bases. Unmatched junction bases numbered 16, after V lost 4 bases and J lost 3 bases. Germline CDR1 and CDR2: SQVTM and ANQGSEA. The CDR3 length is 18 residues. CDR3 nucleotide sequence: TGCAGCGTTGTAGGGCTAGCGGGATTAATTAGGTACTACAATGAGCAGTTCTTC. This encodes CSVVGLAGLIRYYNEQFF.

The J gene is TRBJ2-5, the V gene TRBV27, with 7 nucleotides matching TRBD2. The CDR3 is 15 amino acids. V gave up 4 bases and J gave up 11 bases; unmatched junction bases: 16. The germline V gene encodes CDR1 MNHEY and CDR2 SMNVEV (reference sequence). Here the CDR3 DNA reads TGTGCCAGCAGTTACTCCCCCGGGGCGGCGGGGGAGCAGTACTTC. As protein: CASSYSPGAAGEQYF.